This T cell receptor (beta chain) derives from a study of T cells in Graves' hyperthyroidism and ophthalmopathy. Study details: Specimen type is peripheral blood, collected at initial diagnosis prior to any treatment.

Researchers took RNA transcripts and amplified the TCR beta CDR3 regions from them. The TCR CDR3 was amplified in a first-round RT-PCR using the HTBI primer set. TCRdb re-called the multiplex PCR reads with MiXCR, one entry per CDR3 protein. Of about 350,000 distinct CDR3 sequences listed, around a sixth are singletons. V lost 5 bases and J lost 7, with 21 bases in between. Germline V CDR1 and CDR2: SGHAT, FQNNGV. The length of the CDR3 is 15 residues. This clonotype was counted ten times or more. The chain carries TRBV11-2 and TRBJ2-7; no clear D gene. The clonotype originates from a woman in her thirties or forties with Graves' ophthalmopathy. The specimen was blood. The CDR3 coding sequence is TGTGCCAGCAGCCCCACCCCCGGCACCCTCGAGGAGCAGTACTTC. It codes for CASSPTPGTLEEQYF.